The clone carrying this TCR beta chain came up many times. This sample was taken from a study of early T cells in non-severe SARS-CoV-2 infection. Overall study: Sequenced bulk RNA came from whole blood that was unsorted, and chains were unpaired.

Unique molecular identifiers tagged individual cDNA molecules. TCRdb ran MiXCR on the 5' RACE reads and lists one entry per CDR3 protein. The sample holds around 47,000 distinct CDR3 sequences; around a tenth are singletons and the top ten take about a fifth. CDR1 GTSNPN and CDR2 SVGIG come from the germline V gene (reference sequence). There are 16 residues in the CDR3. The V gene end was trimmed by 3 bases and the J gene end by 6 bases; junction bases not matched to a gene: 5. Sequencing was carried out using whole blood. This rearrangement joins TRBV30 to TRBJ2-4; 16 positions match TRBD2. The source is an adult who was a healthcare worker with PCR-confirmed SARS-CoV-2 infection or an uninfected control (not recorded which). CDR3 amino acids: CAWRTGTSGRANIQYF. In nucleotides, the CDR3 is TGTGCCTGGAGGACCGGGACTAGCGGGAGGGCAAACATTCAGTACTTC.